The rows below give T cell receptor beta chains drawn from one sample of a study of blood T cell repertoires in COVID-19. Sequenced by immunoSEQ multiplex PCR; TCRdb stores in-frame clones only, minus some. The sample has under 300,000 clones, around 87% seen once. Input material: PBMCs or T cells enriched from blood (not recorded which). These receptors were obtained from a young woman who had recovered from COVID-19. CDR3s include the opening cysteine and the closing phenylalanine or tryptophan. D genes are given only for firm matches. Size tells how often a clone was seen (once, few, many) or the class of an expanded clone, and some rows leave it out.

d_gene	abundance	v_gene	j_gene	CDR3aa	CDR3nt
NA	few	TRBV5-1	TRBJ2-7	CASSLLGHSDYEQYF	TGCGCCAGCAGCCTCCTGGGACATTCGGACTACGAGCAGTACTTC
TRBD1	NA	TRBV5-6	TRBJ2-6	CASSRDRGSGANVLTF	TGTGCCAGCAGCAGGGACAGGGGGTCTGGGGCCAACGTCCTGACTTTC
NA	NA	TRBV6-5	TRBJ2-7	CASRQGGLVDEQYF	TGTGCCAGCCGACAGGGGGGACTAGTTGACGAGCAGTACTTC
TRBD1	NA	TRBV15	TRBJ1-2	CATSREQGYGYTF	TGTGCCACCAGCAGAGAACAGGGGTATGGCTACACCTTC
NA	NA	TRBV13	TRBJ2-1	CASSLAGSGNEQFF	TGTGCCAGCAGCTTAGCGGGGAGCGGCAATGAGCAGTTCTTC
TRBD1	NA	TRBV28	TRBJ1-5	CASSHFPTGGPYSNQPQHF	TGTGCCAGCAGTCATTTCCCGACAGGGGGTCCGTATAGCAATCAGCCCCAGCATTTT
TRBD1	NA	TRBV10-3	TRBJ1-2	CAIGGRDRDSTNYGYTF	TGTGCCATCGGTGGAAGGGACAGGGACTCCACTAACTATGGCTACACCTTC
NA	NA	TRBV18	TRBJ1-1	CASSPLQNTEAFF	TGTGCCAGCTCACCATTACAGAACACTGAAGCTTTCTTT
NA	NA	TRBV5-6	TRBJ1-1	CASSESWGPEAFF	TGTGCCAGCAGCGAGAGTTGGGGCCCTGAAGCTTTCTTT
NA	NA	TRBV28	TRBJ2-5	CASSWGEETQYF	TGTGCCAGCAGTTGGGGGGAAGAGACCCAGTACTTC
TRBD2	NA	TRBV10-3	TRBJ2-1	CAISDPTSGGYNEQFF	TGTGCCATCAGTGACCCGACTAGCGGGGGATACAATGAGCAGTTCTTC
NA	NA	TRBV21-1	TRBJ2-6	CATKPGQGRNSGANVLTF	TGTGCCACCAAACCGGGACAGGGGCGTAACTCTGGGGCCAACGTCCTGACTTTC
NA	NA	TRBV28	TRBJ1-3	CASSLSPGGDTIYF	TGTGCCAGCAGTTTATCTCCGGGAGGGGACACCATATATTTT
NA	NA	TRBV5-1	TRBJ1-1	CASSLAGSNTEAFF	TGCGCCAGCAGCTTGGCAGGGTCGAACACTGAAGCTTTCTTT
TRBD2	once	TRBV9	TRBJ2-3	CASSVDISGGAWDTQYF	TGTGCCAGCAGCGTAGATATTAGCGGGGGGGCGTGGGATACGCAGTATTTT
TRBD1	NA	TRBV7-2	TRBJ1-5	CASSPWTGVFQPQHF	TGTGCCAGCAGCCCCTGGACAGGAGTCTTTCAGCCCCAGCATTTT
TRBD1	NA	TRBV7-2	TRBJ1-2	CASSYLGTVITYTF	TGTGCCAGCAGCTATCTCGGGACAGTCATCACTTACACCTTC
NA	NA	TRBV10-3	TRBJ2-3	CAISGQGTDTQYF	TGTGCCATCAGTGGACAGGGCACAGATACGCAGTATTTT
TRBD1	NA	TRBV5-1	TRBJ2-2	CASSVGQGIGELFF	TGCGCCAGCAGCGTGGGACAGGGGATCGGGGAGCTGTTTTTT
TRBD1	NA	TRBV6-6	TRBJ1-3	CASSRQGVNSGNTIYF	TGTGCCAGCAGTCGACAGGGGGTCAACTCTGGAAACACCATATATTTT
NA	NA	TRBV19	TRBJ1-1	CASSLQGDTEAFF	TGTGCCAGTTCCCTACAAGGGGACACTGAAGCTTTCTTT
NA	NA	TRBV18	TRBJ2-5	CASSRTDEETQYF	TGTGCCAGCTCCCGGACAGATGAAGAGACCCAGTACTTC
NA	NA	TRBV18	TRBJ2-5	CASSPLDAETQYF	TGTGCCAGCTCACCACTAGATGCTGAGACCCAGTACTTC
NA	NA	TRBV5-8	TRBJ2-7	CASSWGSGASYEQYF	TGTGCCAGCAGCTGGGGTTCAGGGGCCTCCTACGAGCAGTACTTC
NA	NA	TRBV29-1	TRBJ2-7	CSVEDYRDEQYF	TGCAGCGTTGAAGACTACAGGGACGAGCAGTACTTC
NA	NA	TRBV7-2	TRBJ1-1	CASSLIQISQDTEAFF	TGTGCCAGCAGCTTGATACAGATCTCGCAGGACACTGAAGCTTTCTTT
TRBD1	NA	TRBV11-2	TRBJ1-5	CASSLDGTDRRPQHF	TGTGCCAGCAGCTTAGATGGGACAGATCGAAGGCCCCAGCATTTT
TRBD2	NA	TRBV13	TRBJ2-5	CASSNAGTRQETQYF	TGTGCCAGCAGCAACGCCGGGACTAGACAAGAGACCCAGTACTTC
NA	once	TRBV19	TRBJ2-7	CASSIGGTEQYF	TGTGCCAGTAGTATCGGAGGGACCGAGCAGTACTTC
NA	once	TRBV5-1	TRBJ2-1	CASIPEGGIGQFF	TGCGCCAGCATCCCCGAGGGTGGGATTGGGCAGTTCTTC
NA	NA	TRBV4-1	TRBJ1-2	CASSQDGVGGFYGYTF	TGCGCCAGCAGCCAAGACGGGGTCGGGGGTTTTTATGGCTACACCTTC
NA	NA	TRBV23-1	TRBJ1-6	CASSHPDSLDAPLHF	TGCGCCAGCAGTCATCCCGACTCCCTTGATGCGCCCCTCCACTTT
NA	few	TRBV7-7	TRBJ1-1	CASSLSADMNTEAFF	TGTGCTAGCAGCTTATCCGCAGACATGAACACTGAAGCTTTCTTT
NA	NA	TRBV6-5	TRBJ1-2	CASSLTSGEGYGYTF	TGTGCCAGCAGCCTTACATCAGGGGAGGGCTATGGCTACACCTTC
NA	NA	TRBV5-1	TRBJ1-1	CASRYRQADEAFF	TGCGCCAGCAGATACCGACAGGCGGATGAAGCTTTCTTT
NA	NA	TRBV13	TRBJ1-4	CASSPNGGGNEKLFF	TGTGCCAGCAGCCCCAACGGGGGAGGTAATGAAAAACTGTTTTTT
TRBD1	NA	TRBV5-1	TRBJ1-1	CASSQDRGEAFF	TGCGCCAGCAGCCAAGACAGGGGAGAAGCTTTCTTT
NA	NA	TRBV11-2	TRBJ2-3	CASSIDTTDTQYF	TGTGCCAGCAGCATCGACACCACAGATACGCAGTATTTT
TRBD1	NA	TRBV25-1	TRBJ2-7	CASRPDRGHEQYF	TGTGCCAGCAGACCAGACAGGGGGCACGAGCAGTACTTC
NA	NA	TRBV4-1	TRBJ2-7	CASSRLLANEQYF	TGCGCCAGCAGCCGCCTGCTAGCTAACGAGCAGTACTTC
NA	NA	TRBV7-9	TRBJ2-3	CASSLALSGSTDTQYF	TGTGCCAGCAGCTTAGCTTTATCCGGGAGCACAGATACGCAGTATTTT
NA	NA	TRBV10-1	TRBJ1-5	CASSDGGNQPQHF	TGCGCCAGCAGTGACGGGGGCAATCAGCCCCAGCATTTT
NA	NA	TRBV27	TRBJ2-1	CASSTNGQESSYNEQFF	TGTGCCAGCAGTACCAACGGACAAGAGAGCTCCTACAATGAGCAGTTCTTC
TRBD1	NA	TRBV27	TRBJ1-2	CASSPGTGFGYTF	TGTGCCAGCAGTCCCGGGACAGGGTTTGGCTACACCTTC
NA	NA	TRBV5-1	TRBJ1-1	CASNMATEAFF	TGCGCCAGCAACATGGCCACTGAAGCTTTCTTT
NA	NA	TRBV4-1	TRBJ2-1	CASSGAANEQFF	TGCGCCAGCAGCGGGGCCGCCAATGAGCAGTTCTTC
TRBD2	NA	TRBV13	TRBJ2-2	CASSRTTSGGTGELFF	TGTGCCAGCAGCCGCACGACTAGCGGTGGGACCGGGGAGCTGTTTTTT
NA	NA	TRBV29-1	TRBJ1-2	CSVEGAGIRGYTF	TGCAGCGTTGAGGGGGCTGGGATCAGGGGCTACACCTTC
NA	NA	TRBV29-1	TRBJ2-2	CSAYAGSNTGELFF	TGCAGCGCCTACGCAGGTTCGAACACCGGGGAGCTGTTTTTT